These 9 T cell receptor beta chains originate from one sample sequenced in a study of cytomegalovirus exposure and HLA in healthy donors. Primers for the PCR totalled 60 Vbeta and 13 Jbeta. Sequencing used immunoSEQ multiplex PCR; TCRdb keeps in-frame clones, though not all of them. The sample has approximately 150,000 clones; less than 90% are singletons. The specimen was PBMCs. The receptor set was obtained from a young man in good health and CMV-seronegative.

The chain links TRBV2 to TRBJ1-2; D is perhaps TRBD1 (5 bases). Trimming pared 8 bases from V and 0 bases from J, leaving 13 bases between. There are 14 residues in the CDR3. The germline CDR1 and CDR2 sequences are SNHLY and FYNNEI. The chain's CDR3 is CASPGAGSNYGYTF. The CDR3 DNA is TGTGCCAGCCCGGGCGCAGGGTCTAACTATGGCTACACCTTC.

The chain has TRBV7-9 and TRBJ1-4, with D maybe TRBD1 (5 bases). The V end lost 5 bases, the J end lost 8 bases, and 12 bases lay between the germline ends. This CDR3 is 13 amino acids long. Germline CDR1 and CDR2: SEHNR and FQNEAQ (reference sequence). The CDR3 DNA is TGTGCCAGCAGCGTGGGACTCTGGGAAAAACTGTTTTTT. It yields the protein CASSVGLWEKLFF.

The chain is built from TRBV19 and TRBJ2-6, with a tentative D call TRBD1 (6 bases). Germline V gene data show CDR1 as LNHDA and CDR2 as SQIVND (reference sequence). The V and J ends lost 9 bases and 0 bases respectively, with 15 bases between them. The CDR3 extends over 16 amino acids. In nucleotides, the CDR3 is TGTGCCAGCAGTCTCAAGGGGGTCTCTGGGGCCAACGTCCTGACTTTC. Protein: CASSLKGVSGANVLTF.

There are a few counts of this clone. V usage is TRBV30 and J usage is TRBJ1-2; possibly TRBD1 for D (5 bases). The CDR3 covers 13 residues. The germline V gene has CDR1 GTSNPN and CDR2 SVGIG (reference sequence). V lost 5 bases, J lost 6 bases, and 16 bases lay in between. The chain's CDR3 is CAWGRRDGDGYTF. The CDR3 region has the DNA TGTGCCTGGGGGCGGAGGGACGGTGATGGCTACACCTTC.

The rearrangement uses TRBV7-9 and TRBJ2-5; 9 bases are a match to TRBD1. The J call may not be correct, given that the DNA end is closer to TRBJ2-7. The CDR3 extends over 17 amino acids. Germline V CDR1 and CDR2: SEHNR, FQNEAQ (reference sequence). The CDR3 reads CASSHFGGGQGSYEQYF. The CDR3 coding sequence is TGTGCCAGCAGCCACTTCGGTGGGGGACAGGGATCCTACGAGCAGTACTTC.

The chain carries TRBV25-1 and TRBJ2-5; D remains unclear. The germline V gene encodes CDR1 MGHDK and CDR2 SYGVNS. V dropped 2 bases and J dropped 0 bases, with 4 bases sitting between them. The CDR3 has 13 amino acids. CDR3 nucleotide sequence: TGTGCCAGCAGTGAACTGTACCAAGAGACCCAGTACTTC. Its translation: CASSELYQETQYF.

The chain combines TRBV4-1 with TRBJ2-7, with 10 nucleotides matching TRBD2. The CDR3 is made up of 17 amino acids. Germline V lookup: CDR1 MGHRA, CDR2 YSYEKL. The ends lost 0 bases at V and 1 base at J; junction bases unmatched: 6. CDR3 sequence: CASSQDPSGGASYEQYF. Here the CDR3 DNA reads TGCGCCAGCAGCCAAGATCCCAGCGGGGGGGCTTCCTACGAGCAGTACTTC.

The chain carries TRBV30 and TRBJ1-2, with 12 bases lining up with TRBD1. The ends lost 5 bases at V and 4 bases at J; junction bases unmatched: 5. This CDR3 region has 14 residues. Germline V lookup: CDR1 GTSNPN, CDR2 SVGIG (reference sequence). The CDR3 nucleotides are TGTGCCTGGTCGGGGACAGGGGGCGTCTATGGCTACACCTTC. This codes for CAWSGTGGVYGYTF. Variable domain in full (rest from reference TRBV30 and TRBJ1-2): SQTIHQWPATLVQPVGSPLSLECTVEGTSNPNLYWYRQAAGRGLQLLFYSVGIGQISSEVPQNLSASRPQDRQFILSSKKLLLSDSGFYLCAWSGTGGVYGYTFGSGTRLTVV.

CDR3 region: CASSPEGALSGNTIYF. CDR3 in DNA: TGTGCCAGCAGCCCCGAAGGGGCACTCTCTGGAAACACCATATATTTT. This chain uses TRBV4-2 with TRBJ1-3, with TRBD1 as a possible D gene (5 bases). Trimming cost V 4 bases and J 0 bases, with 13 bases left between them. Germline values: CDR1 LGHNA, CDR2 YNFKEQ. This CDR3 comprises 16 residues.